This T cell receptor beta chain was identified in a study of cytomegalovirus exposure and HLA in healthy donors. Regarding the study as a whole: DRB1 showed the most TCR associations and HLA-C the fewest in a later analysis, as rates varied by HLA locus. Later work found most CMV-associated TCR beta chains apparently HLA-restricted.

The CDR3 length is 15 residues. Germline CDR1 reads KGHSH; CDR2 reads LQKENI. V lost 5 bases and J lost 0; bases outside the gene matches: 2. Primers included in the PCR were 60 Vbeta and 13 Jbeta primers. The assay was immunoSEQ multiplex PCR, and TCRdb's table has in-frame clones only and misses some. The repertoire includes some 190,000 clones, approximately 81% of them detected once, and less than 3% sits in the top ten. Note on this clone: The antigen remains undetermined.

This TCR came from a male donor in good health and CMV-seronegative. The sample was PBMCs. The chain employs TRBV18 and TRBJ2-1; TRBD2 agrees at 9 bases. The CDR3 loop reads CASSISGSSYNEQFF. The CDR3 bases are TGTGCCAGCTCAATTAGCGGGAGCTCCTACAATGAGCAGTTCTTC.